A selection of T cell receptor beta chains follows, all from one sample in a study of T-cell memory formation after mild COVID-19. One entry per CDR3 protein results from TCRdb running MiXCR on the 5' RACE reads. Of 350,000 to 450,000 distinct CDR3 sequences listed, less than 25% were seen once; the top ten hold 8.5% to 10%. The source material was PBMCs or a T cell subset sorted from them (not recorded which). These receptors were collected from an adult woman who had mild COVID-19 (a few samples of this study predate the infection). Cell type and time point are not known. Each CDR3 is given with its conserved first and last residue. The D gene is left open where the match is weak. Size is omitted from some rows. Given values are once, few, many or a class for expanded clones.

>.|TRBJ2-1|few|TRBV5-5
CASSPAGRAGGNEQFF
TGTGCCAGCAGCCCCGCGGGGCGCGCCGGCGGCAATGAGCAGTTCTTC
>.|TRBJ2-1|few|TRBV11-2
CASSLEQRPYNEQFF
TGTGCCAGCAGCTTAGAGCAGCGGCCTTACAATGAGCAGTTCTTC
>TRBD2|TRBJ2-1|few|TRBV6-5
CASSSLAGAVAYNEQFF
TGTGCCAGCAGTTCTCTAGCGGGAGCGGTAGCCTACAATGAGCAGTTCTTC
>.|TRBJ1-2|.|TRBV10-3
CAISEDSNYGYTF
TGTGCCATCAGTGAGGACAGTAACTATGGCTACACCTTC
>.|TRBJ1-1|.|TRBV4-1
CASSQSGMNTEAFF
TGCGCCAGCAGCCAGTCCGGAATGAACACTGAAGCTTTCTTT
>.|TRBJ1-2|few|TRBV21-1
CASSKRDSYGYTF
TGTGCCAGCAGCAAGAGGGACAGCTATGGCTACACCTTC
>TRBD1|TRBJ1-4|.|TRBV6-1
CASSDAGTGGPTNEKLFF
TGTGCCAGCAGTGATGCCGGGACAGGGGGACCAACTAATGAAAAACTGTTTTTT
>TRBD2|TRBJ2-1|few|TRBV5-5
CASSLRARSVTSGERNEQFF
TGTGCCAGCAGCTTAAGGGCCCGTAGCGTGACTAGCGGGGAAAGGAATGAGCAGTTCTTC
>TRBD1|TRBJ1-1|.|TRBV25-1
CASSEYERTGGRTEAFF
TGTGCCAGCAGTGAATATGAACGAACAGGGGGCCGGACTGAAGCTTTCTTT
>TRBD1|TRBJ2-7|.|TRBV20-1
CSARDQTGPTYEQYF
TGCAGTGCTAGAGACCAGACAGGGCCAACCTACGAGCAGTACTTC
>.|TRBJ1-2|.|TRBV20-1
CSARVNREYGYTF
TGCAGTGCTAGAGTAAACAGGGAGTATGGCTACACCTTC
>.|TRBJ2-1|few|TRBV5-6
CASSLDVGPSYNEQFF
TGTGCCAGCAGCTTGGATGTGGGCCCTTCCTACAATGAGCAGTTCTTC
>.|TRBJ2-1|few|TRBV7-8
CASSEDSFVNEQFF
TGTGCCAGCAGCGAGGACAGTTTCGTCAATGAGCAGTTCTTC
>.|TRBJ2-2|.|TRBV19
CASSIRAFPGTGELFF
TGTGCCAGTAGTATAAGGGCATTCCCGGGCACCGGGGAGCTGTTTTTT
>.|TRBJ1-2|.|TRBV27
CASSFGGPSGYTF
TGTGCCAGCAGTTTCGGGGGACCGAGCGGCTACACCTTC